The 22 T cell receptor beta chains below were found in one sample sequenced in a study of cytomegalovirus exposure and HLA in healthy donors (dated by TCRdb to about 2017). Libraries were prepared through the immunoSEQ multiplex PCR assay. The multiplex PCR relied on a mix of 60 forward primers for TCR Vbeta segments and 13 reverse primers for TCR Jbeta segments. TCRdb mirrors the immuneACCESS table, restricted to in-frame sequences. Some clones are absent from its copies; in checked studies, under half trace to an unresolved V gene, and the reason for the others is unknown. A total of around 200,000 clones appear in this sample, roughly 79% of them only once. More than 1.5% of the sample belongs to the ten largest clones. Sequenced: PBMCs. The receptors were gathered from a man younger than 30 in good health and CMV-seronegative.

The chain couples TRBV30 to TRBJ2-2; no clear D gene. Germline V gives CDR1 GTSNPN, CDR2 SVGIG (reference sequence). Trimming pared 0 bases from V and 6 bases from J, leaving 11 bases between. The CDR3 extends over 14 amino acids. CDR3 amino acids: CAWSVGRGAGELFF. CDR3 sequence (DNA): TGTGCCTGGAGTGTAGGCCGAGGAGCCGGGGAGCTGTTTTTT.

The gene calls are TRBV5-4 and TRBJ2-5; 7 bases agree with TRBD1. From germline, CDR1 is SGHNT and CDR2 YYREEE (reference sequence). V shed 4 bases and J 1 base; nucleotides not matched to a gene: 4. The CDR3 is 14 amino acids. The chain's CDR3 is CASSLGQLQETQYF. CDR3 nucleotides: TGTGCCAGCAGCCTGGGACAGCTCCAAGAGACCCAGTACTTC.

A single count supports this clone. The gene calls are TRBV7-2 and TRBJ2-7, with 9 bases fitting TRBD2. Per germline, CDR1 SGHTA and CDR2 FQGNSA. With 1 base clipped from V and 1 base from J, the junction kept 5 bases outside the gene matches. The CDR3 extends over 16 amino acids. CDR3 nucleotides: TGTGCCAGCAGCTTAGGACCTAGCGGGGATTCCTACGAGCAGTACTTC. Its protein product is CASSLGPSGDSYEQYF. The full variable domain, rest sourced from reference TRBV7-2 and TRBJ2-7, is GAGVSQSPSNKVTEKGKDVELRCDPISGHTALYWYRQSLGQGLEFLIYFQGNSAPDKSGLPSDRFSAERTGGSVSTLTIQRTQQEDSAVYLCASSLGPSGDSYEQYFGPGTRLTVT.

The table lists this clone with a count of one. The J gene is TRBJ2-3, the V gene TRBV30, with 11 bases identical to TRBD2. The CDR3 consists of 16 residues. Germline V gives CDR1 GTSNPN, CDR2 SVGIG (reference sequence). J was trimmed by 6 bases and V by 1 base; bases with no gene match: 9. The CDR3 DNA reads TGTGCCTGGAGTGACCGCCGACTAGCGGGGTCGGATACGCAGTATTTT. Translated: CAWSDRRLAGSDTQYF.

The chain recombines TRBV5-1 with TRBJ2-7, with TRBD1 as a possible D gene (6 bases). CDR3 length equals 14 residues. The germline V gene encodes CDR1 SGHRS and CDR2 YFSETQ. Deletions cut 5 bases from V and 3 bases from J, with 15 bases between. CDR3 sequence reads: CASRSQGNSYEQYF. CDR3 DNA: TGCGCCAGCAGATCCCAGGGGAATAGCTACGAGCAGTACTTC.

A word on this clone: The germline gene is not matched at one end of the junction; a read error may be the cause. The CDR3 spells CSSSPDGNQPQHF. As DNA, the CDR3 is TGTTCCAGCAGCCCCGACGGGAATCAGCCCCAGCATTTT. V and J are TRBV7-9 and TRBJ1-5; D call uncertain. CDR1 is SEHNR, CDR2 FQNEAQ, per germline (reference sequence). The CDR3 is 13 amino acids.

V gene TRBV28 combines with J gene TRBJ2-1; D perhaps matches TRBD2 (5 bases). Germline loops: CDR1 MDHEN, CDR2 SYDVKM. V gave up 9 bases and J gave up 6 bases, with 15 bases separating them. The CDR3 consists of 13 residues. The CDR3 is CASDGERGNEQFF. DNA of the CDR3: TGTGCCAGTGACGGGGAGCGAGGCAATGAGCAGTTCTTC.

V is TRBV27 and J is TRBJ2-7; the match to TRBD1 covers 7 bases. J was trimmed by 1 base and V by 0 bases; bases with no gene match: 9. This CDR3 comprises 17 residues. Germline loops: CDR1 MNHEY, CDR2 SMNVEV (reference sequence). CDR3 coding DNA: TGTGCCAGCAGTTTATCACCTGGGACAGCCACTTCCTACGAGCAGTACTTC. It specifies CASSLSPGTATSYEQYF.

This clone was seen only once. CDR3 residues: CASSLGLRDTQYF. CDR3 nucleotide sequence: TGTGCCAGCAGTTTGGGACTTAGAGATACGCAGTATTTT. This chain links TRBV2 with TRBJ2-3; D is perhaps TRBD2 (6 bases). Germline lookup yields CDR1 SNHLY and CDR2 FYNNEI. There are 13 residues in the CDR3. V lost 5 bases and J 5 bases, leaving 11 bases between the germline ends.

The CDR3 reads CASSLEQTVVYEQYF. DNA of the CDR3: TGTGCCAGCAGCCTCGAGCAAACGGTGGTGTACGAGCAGTACTTC. The chain is built from TRBV6-6 and TRBJ2-5; D gene unclear. The J call may be mistaken, given a closer DNA end match to TRBJ2-7. CDR1 is MNHNY, CDR2 SVGAGI, per germline (reference sequence). The CDR3 runs to 15 residues.

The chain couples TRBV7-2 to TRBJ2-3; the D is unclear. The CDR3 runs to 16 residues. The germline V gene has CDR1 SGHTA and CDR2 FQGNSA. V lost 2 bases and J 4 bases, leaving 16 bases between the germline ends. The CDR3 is CASSLTPRVKADTQYF. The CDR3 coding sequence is TGTGCCAGCAGCTTAACGCCTCGGGTCAAGGCAGATACGCAGTATTTT.

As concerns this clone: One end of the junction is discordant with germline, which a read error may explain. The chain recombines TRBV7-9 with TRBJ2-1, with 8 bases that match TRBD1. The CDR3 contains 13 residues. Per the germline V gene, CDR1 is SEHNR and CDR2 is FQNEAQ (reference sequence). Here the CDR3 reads CASSPRRTGPPIF. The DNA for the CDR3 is TGTGCCAGCAGCCCCCGGCGGACAGGGCCTCCGATCTTC.

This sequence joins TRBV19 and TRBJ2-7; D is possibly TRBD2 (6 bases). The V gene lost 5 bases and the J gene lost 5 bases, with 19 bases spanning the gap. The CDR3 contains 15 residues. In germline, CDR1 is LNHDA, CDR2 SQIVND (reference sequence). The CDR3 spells CASSLGMAGGDEQYF. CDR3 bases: TGTGCCAGTAGTCTCGGTATGGCGGGCGGGGACGAGCAGTACTTC.

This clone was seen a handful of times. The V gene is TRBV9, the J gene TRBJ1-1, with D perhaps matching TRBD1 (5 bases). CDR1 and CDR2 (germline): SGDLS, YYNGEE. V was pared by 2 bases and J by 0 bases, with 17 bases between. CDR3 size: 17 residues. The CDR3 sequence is CASSVSPDRAMNTEAFF. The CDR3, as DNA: TGTGCCAGCAGCGTGTCCCCTGACAGAGCTATGAACACTGAAGCTTTCTTT. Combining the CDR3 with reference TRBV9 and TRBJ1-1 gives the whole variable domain DSGVTQTPKHLITATGQRVTLRCSPRSGDLSVYWYQQSLDQGLQFLIQYYNGEERAKGNILERFSAQQFPDLHSELNLSSLELGDSALYFCASSVSPDRAMNTEAFFGQGTRLTVV.

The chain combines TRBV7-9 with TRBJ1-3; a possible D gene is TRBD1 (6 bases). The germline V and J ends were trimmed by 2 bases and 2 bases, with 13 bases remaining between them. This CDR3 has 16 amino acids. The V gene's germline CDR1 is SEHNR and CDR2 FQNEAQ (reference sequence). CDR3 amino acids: CASSLSGGRPGNTIYF. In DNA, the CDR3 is TGTGCCAGCAGCTTAAGCGGGGGGCGTCCTGGAAACACCATATATTTT.

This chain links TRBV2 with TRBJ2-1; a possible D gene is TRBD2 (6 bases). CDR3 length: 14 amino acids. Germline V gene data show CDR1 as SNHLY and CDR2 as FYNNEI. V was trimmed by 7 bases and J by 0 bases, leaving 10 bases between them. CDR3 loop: CASTVTSSYNEQFF. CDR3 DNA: TGTGCCAGCACAGTGACTAGCTCCTACAATGAGCAGTTCTTC.

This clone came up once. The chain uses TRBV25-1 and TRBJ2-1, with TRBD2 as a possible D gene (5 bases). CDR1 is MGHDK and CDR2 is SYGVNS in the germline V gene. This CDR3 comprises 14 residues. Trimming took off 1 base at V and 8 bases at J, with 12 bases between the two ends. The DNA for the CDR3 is TGTGCCAGCAGTGAATGGGGTAGCGAGGATGAGCAGTTCTTC. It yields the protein CASSEWGSEDEQFF.

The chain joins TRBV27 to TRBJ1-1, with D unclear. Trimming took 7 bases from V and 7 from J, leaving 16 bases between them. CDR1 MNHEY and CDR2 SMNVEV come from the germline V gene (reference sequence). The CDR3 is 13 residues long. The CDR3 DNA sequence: TGTGCCAGCACCATATCCGCGGGCGGTGAAGCTTTCTTT. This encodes CASTISAGGEAFF.

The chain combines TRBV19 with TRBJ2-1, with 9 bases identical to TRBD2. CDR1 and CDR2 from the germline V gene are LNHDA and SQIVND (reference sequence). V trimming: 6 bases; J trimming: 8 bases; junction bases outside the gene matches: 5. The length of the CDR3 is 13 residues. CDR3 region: CASSPAGGDEQFF. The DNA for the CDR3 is TGTGCCAGTAGCCCGGCGGGAGGGGATGAGCAGTTCTTC.

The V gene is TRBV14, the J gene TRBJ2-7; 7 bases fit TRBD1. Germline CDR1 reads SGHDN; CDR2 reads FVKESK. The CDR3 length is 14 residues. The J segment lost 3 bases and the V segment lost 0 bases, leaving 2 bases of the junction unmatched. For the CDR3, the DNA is TGTGCCAGCAGCCAAGAGACAGGGTTCTACGAGCAGTACTTC. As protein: CASSQETGFYEQYF.

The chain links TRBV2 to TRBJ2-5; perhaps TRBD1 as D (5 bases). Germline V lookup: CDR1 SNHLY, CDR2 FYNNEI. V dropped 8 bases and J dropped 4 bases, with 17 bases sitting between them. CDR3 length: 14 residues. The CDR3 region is CASDPRATTETQYF. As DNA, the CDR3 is TGTGCCAGCGACCCCAGGGCTACGACAGAGACCCAGTACTTC. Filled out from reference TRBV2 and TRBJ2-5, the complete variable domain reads EPEVTQTPSHQVTQMGQEVILRCVPISNHLYFYWYRQILGQKVEFLVSFYNNEISEKSEIFDDQFSVERPDGSNFTLKIRSTKLEDSAMYFCASDPRATTETQYFGPGTRLLVL.

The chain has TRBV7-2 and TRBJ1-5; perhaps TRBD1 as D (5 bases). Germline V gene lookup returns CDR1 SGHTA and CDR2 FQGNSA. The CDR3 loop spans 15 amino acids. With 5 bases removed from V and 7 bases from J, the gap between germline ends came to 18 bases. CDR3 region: CASSLGGGTGQPQHF. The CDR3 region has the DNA TGTGCCAGCAGCCTCGGGGGGGGGACGGGACAGCCCCAGCATTTT. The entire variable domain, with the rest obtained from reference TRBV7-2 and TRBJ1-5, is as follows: GAGVSQSPSNKVTEKGKDVELRCDPISGHTALYWYRQSLGQGLEFLIYFQGNSAPDKSGLPSDRFSAERTGGSVSTLTIQRTQQEDSAVYLCASSLGGGTGQPQHFGDGTRLSIL.